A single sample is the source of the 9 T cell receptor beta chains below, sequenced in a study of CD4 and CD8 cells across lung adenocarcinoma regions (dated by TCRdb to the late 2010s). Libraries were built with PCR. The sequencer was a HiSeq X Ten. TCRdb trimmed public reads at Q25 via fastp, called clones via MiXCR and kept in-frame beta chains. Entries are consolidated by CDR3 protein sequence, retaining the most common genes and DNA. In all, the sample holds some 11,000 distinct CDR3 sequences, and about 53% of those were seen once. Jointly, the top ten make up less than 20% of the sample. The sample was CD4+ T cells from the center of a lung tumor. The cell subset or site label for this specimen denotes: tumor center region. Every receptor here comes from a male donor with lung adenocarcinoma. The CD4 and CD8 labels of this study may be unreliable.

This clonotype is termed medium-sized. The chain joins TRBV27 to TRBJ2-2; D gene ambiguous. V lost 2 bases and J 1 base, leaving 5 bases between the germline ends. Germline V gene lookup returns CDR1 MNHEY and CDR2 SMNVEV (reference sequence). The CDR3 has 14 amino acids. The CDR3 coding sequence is TGTGCCAGCAGTTTAAGGGAGAACACCGGGGAGCTGTTTTTT. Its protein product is CASSLRENTGELFF.

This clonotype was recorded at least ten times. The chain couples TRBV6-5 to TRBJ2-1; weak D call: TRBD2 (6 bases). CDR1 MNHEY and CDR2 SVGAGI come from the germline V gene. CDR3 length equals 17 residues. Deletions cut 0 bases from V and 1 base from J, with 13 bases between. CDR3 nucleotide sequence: TGTGCCAGCAGTTACTCGAGTGGAGGGGAATCCTACAATGAGCAGTTCTTC. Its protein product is CASSYSSGGESYNEQFF.

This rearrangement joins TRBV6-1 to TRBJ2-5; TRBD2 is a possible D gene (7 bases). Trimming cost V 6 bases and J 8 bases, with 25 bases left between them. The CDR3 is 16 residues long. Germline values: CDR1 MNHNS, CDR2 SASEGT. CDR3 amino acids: CASRGGGGRDTDTQYF. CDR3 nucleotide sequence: TGTGCCAGCAGGGGAGGGGGGGGCCGGGACACAGATACCCAGTACTTC.

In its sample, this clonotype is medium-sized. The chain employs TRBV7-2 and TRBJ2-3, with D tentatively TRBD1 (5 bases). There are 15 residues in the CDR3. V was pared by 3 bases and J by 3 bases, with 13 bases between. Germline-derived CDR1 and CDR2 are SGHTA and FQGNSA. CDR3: CASSFAGLLTDTQYF. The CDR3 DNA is TGTGCCAGCAGCTTCGCAGGGTTGTTGACAGATACGCAGTATTTT.

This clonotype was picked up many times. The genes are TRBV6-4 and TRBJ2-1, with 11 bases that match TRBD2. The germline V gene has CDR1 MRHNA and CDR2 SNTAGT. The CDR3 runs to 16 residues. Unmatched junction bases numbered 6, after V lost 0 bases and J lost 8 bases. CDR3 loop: CASSDSLLAGVDEQFF. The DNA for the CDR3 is TGTGCCAGCAGTGACTCTCTACTAGCGGGGGTGGATGAGCAGTTCTTC.

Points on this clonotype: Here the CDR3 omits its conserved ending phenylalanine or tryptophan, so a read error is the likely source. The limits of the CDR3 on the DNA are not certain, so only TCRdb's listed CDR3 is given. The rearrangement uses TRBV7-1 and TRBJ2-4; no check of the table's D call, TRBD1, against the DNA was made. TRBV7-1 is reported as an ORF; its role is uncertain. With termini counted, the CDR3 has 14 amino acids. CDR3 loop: CVGQLQAEEGSAQP.

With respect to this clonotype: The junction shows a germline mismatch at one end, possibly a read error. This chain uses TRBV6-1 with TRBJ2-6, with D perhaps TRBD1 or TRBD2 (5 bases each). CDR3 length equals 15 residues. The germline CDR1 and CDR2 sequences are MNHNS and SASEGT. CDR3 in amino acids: CASSEGGSGANDQYF. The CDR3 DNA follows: TGTGCCAGCAGTGAAGGGGGGTCTGGGGCCAACGACCAGTATTTC.

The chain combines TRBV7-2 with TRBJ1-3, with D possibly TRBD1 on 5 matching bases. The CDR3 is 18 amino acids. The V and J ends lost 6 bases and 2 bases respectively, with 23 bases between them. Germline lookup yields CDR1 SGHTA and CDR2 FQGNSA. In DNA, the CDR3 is TGTGCCAGCAGAGTTGCCGTTACCGGGACGGGCACTGGAAACACCATATATTTT. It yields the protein CASRVAVTGTGTGNTIYF. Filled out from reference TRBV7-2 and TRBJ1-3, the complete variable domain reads GAGVSQSPSNKVTEKGKDVELRCDPISGHTALYWYRQSLGQGLEFLIYFQGNSAPDKSGLPSDRFSAERTGGSVSTLTIQRTQQEDSAVYLCASRVAVTGTGTGNTIYFGEGSWLTVV.

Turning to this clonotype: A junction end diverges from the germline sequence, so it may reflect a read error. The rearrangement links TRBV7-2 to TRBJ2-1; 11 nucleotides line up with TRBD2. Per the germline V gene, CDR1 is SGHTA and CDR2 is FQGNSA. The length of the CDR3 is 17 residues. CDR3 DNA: TGTGTCAGCAGCGACGTAGCGGGAGGGCTTCAAGGAGAGACCCAGTTCTTC. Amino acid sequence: CVSSDVAGGLQGETQFF.